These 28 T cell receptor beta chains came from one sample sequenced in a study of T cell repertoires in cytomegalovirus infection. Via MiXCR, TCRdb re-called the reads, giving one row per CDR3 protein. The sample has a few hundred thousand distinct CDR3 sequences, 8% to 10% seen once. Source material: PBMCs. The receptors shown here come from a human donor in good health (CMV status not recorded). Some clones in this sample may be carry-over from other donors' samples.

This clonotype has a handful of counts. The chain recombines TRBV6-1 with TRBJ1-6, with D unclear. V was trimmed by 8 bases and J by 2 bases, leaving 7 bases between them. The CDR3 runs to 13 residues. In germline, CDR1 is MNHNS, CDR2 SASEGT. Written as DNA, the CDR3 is TGTGCCAGCGTAACGCCCTATAATTCACCCCTCCACTTT. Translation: CASVTPYNSPLHF.

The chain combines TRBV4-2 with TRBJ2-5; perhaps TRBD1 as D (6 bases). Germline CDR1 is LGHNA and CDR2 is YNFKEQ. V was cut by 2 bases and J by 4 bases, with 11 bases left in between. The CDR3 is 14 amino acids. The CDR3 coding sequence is TGTGCCAGCAGCCAAAGGGACATCGGAGAGACCCAGTACTTC. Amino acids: CASSQRDIGETQYF.

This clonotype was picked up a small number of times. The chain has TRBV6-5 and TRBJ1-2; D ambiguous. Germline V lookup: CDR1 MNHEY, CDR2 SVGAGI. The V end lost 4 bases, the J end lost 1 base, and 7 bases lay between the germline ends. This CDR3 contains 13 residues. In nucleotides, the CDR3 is TGTGCCAGCAGTTTGTCCGATAACTATGGCTACACCTTC. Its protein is CASSLSDNYGYTF.

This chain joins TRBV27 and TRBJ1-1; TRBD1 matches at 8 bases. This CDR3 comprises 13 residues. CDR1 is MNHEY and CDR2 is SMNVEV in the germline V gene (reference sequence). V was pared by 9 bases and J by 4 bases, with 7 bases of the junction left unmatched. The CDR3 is CASQDRVRTEAFF. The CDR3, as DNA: TGTGCCAGTCAGGACAGGGTTCGCACTGAAGCTTTCTTT.

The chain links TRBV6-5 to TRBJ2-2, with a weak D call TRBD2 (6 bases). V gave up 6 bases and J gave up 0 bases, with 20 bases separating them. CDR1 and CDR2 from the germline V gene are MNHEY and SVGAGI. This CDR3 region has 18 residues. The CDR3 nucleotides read TGTGCCAGCAGACCCCAAGGTAGCGGCCCTGCGAACACCGGGGAGCTGTTTTTT. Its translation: CASRPQGSGPANTGELFF.

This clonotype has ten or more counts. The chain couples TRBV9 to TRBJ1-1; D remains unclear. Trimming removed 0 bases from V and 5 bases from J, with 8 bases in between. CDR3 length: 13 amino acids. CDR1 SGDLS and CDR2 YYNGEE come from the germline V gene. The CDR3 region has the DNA TGTGCCAGCAGCGTAGAGGCTGGGACTGAAGCTTTCTTT. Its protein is CASSVEAGTEAFF.

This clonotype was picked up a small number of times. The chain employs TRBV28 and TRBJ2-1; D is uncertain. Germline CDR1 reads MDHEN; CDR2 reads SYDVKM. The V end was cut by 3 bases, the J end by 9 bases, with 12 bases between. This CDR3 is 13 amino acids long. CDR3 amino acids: CASSFWEYAEQFF. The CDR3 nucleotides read TGTGCCAGCAGTTTCTGGGAATATGCTGAGCAGTTCTTC. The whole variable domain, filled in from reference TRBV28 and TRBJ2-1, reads DVKVTQSSRYLVKRTGEKVFLECVQDMDHENMFWYRQDPGLGLRLIYFSYDVKMKEKGDIPEGYSVSREKKERFSLILESASTNQTSMYLCASSFWEYAEQFFGPGTRLTVL.

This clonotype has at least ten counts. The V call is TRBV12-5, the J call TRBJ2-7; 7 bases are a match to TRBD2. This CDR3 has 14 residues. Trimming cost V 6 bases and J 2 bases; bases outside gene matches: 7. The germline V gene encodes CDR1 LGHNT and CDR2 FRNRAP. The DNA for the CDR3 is TGTGCTAGTGGACCCCGCGGGGGACCCTACGAGCAGTACTTC. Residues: CASGPRGGPYEQYF.

For the CDR3, the DNA is TGCAGCGTTGAGGGGCAGGGGCGAACTCAGACCTTC. It is translated as CSVEGQGRTQTF. The chain combines TRBV29-1 with TRBJ1-2, with D maybe TRBD1 (6 bases). V lost 3 bases and J 14 bases, leaving 19 bases between the germline ends. Germline V CDR1 and CDR2: SQVTM, ANQGSEA. This CDR3 is 12 amino acids long.

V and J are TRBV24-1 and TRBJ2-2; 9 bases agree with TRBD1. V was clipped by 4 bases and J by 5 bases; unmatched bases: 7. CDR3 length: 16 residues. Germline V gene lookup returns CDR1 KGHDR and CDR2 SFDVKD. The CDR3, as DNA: TGTGCCACCAGTGACTCCGGGACAGGGTCGACCGGGGAGCTGTTTTTT. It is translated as CATSDSGTGSTGELFF.

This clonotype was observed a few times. CDR3 residues: CASSEEVGPGNTIYF. Here the CDR3 DNA reads TGTGCCAGCAGTGAGGAGGTAGGGCCTGGAAACACCATATATTTT. The gene calls are TRBV25-1 and TRBJ1-3; no clear D gene. V was pared by 3 bases and J by 2 bases, with 11 bases between. Germline V gene sequence: CDR1 MGHDK, CDR2 SYGVNS. This CDR3 comprises 15 residues.

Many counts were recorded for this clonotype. The CDR3 spells CASSLAGSIATDTQYF. The CDR3 nucleotides are TGTGCCAGCAGCTTAGCCGGGAGCATAGCCACAGATACGCAGTATTTT. The chain uses TRBV7-2 and TRBJ2-3, with D possibly matching TRBD2 (6 bases). From germline, CDR1 is SGHTA and CDR2 FQGNSA. With 0 bases removed from V and 2 bases from J, the gap between germline ends came to 12 bases. The CDR3 runs to 16 residues.

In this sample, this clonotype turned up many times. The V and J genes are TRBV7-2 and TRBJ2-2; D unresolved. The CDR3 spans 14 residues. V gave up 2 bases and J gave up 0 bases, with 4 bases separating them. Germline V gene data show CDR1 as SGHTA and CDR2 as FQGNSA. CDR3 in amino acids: CASSLSPNTGELFF. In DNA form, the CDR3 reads TGTGCCAGCAGCTTAAGCCCGAACACCGGGGAGCTGTTTTTT.

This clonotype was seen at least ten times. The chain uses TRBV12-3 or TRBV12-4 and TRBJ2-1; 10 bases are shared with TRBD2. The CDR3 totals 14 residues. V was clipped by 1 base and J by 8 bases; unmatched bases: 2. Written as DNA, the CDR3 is TGTGCCAGCAGTTTAGTCCTAGCGGGGGATGAGCAGTTCTTC. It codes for CASSLVLAGDEQFF.

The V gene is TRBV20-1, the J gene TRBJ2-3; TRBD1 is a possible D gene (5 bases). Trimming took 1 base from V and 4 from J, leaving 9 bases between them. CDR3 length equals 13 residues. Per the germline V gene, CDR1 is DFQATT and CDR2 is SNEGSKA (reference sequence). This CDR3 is CSARAPGSDTQYF. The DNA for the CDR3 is TGCAGTGCTAGAGCCCCAGGGTCAGATACGCAGTATTTT.

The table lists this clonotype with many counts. In nucleotides, the CDR3 is TGTGCCAGCAGCCCTGGGACAGGGGTAATAGCGGCTCTCTACAATGAGCAGTTCTTC. As protein: CASSPGTGVIAALYNEQFF. The chain couples TRBV6-1 to TRBJ2-1, with 10 bases lining up with TRBD1. V lost 6 bases to trimming and J lost 3 bases; unmatched junction nucleotides: 17. This CDR3 has 19 residues. Per the germline V gene, CDR1 is MNHNS and CDR2 is SASEGT.

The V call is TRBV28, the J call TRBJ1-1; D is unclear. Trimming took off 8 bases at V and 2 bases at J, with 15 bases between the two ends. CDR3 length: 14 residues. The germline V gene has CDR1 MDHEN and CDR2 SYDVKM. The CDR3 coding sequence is TGTGCCAGCCACCTTAGCTTGTTTAACACTGAAGCTTTCTTT. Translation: CASHLSLFNTEAFF.

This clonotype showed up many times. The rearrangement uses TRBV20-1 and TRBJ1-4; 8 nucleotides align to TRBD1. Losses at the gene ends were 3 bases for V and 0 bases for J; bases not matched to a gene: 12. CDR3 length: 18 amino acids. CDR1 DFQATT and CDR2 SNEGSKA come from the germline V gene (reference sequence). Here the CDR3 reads CSASSLTGGVATNEKLFF. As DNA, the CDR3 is TGCAGTGCTAGCTCTTTAACAGGGGGAGTTGCAACTAATGAAAAACTGTTTTTT.

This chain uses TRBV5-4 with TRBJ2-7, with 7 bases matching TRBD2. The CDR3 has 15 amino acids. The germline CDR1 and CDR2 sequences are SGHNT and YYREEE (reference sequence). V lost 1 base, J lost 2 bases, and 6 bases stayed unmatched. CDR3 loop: CASSLYGGRTYEQYF. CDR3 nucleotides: TGTGCCAGCAGCTTGTATGGCGGGAGAACCTACGAGCAGTACTTC.

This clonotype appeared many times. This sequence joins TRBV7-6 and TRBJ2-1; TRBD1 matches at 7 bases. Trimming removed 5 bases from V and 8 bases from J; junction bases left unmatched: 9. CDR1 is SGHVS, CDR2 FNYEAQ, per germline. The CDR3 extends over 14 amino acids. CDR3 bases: TGTGCCAGCAGCCCGAGGACAGGTCGTGATGAGCAGTTCTTC. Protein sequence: CASSPRTGRDEQFF.

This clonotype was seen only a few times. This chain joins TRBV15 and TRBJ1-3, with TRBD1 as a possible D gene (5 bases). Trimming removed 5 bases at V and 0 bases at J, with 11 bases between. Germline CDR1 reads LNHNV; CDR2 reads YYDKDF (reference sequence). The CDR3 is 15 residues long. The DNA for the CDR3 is TGTGCCACCAGCCTCGACAGCGTCTCTGGAAACACCATATATTTT. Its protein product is CATSLDSVSGNTIYF.

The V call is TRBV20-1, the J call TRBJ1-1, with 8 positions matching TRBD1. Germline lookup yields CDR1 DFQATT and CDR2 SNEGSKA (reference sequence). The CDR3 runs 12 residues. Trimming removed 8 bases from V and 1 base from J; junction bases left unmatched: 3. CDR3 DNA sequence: TGCAGTACCACAGGGGGGAACACTGAAGCTTTCTTT. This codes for CSTTGGNTEAFF.

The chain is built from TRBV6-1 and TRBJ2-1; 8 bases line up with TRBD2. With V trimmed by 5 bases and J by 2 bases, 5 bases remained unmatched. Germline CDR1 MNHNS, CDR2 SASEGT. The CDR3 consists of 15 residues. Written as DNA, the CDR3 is TGTGCCAGCAGTCGGACGGGGGGGCCCTACAATGAGCAGTTCTTC. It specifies CASSRTGGPYNEQFF.

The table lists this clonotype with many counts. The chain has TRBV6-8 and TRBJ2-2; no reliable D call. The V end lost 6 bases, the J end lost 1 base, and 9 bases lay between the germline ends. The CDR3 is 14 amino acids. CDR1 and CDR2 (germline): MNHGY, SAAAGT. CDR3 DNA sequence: TGTGCCAGCAGCAATTGGGAGAACACCGGGGAGCTGTTTTTT. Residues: CASSNWENTGELFF.

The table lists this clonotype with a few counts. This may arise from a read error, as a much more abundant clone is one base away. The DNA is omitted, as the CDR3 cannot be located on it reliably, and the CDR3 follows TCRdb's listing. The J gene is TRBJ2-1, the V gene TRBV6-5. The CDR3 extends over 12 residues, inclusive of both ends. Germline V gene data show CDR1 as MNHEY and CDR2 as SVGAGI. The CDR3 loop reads CASSYFGNEQFF.

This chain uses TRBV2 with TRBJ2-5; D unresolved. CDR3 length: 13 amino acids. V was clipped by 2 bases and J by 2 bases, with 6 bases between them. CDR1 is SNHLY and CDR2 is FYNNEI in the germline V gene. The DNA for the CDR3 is TGTGCCAGCAGTGAACGGCCTCAAGAGACCCAGTACTTC. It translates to CASSERPQETQYF.

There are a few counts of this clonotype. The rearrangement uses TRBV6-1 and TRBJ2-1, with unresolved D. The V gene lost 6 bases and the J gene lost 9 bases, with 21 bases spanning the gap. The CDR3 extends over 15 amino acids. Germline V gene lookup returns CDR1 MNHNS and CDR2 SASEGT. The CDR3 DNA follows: TGTGCCAGCAGCTCTCTCGGCCTAGTTTCAAGTGAGCAGTTCTTC. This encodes CASSSLGLVSSEQFF.

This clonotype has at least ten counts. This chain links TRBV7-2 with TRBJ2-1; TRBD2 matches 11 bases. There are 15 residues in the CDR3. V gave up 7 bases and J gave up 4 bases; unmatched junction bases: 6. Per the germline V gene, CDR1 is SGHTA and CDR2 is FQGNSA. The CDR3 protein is CASKQGTSGYNEQFF. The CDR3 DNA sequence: TGTGCCAGCAAGCAAGGGACTAGCGGATACAATGAGCAGTTCTTC.